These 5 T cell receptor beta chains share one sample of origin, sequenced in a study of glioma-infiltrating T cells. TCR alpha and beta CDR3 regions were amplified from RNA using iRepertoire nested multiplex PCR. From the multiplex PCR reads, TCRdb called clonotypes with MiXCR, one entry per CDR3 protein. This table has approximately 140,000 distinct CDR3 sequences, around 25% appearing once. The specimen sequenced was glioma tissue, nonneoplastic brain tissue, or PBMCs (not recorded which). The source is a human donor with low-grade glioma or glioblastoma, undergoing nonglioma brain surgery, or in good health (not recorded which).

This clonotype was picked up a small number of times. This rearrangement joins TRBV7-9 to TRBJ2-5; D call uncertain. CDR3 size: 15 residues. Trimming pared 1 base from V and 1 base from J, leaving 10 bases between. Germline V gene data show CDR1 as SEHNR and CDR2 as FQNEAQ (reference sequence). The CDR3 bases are TGTGCCAGCAGCTTAGGGGTGACACCCCAAGAGACCCAGTACTTC. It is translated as CASSLGVTPQETQYF.

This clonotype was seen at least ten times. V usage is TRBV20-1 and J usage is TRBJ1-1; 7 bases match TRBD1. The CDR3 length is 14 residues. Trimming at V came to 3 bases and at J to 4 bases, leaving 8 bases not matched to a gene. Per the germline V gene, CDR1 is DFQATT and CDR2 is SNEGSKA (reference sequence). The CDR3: CSARGRQGPTEAFF. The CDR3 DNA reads TGCAGTGCTAGGGGAAGACAGGGACCCACTGAAGCTTTCTTT.

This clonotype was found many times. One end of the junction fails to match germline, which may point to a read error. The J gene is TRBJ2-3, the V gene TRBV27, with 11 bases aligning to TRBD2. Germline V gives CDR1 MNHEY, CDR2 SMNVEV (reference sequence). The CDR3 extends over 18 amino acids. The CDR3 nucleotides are TGTGCCAGCAGTACCGCGACTAGCGGGGTCTCCCTCACATATACGCAGTATTTT. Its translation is CASSTATSGVSLTYTQYF.

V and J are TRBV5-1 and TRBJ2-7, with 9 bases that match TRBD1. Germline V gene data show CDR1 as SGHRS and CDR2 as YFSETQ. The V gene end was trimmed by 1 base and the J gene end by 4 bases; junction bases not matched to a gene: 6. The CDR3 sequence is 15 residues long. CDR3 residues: CASSLNAGTGYEQYV. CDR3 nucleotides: TGCGCCAGCAGCTTGAATGCCGGGACAGGGTACGAGCAGTACGTC.

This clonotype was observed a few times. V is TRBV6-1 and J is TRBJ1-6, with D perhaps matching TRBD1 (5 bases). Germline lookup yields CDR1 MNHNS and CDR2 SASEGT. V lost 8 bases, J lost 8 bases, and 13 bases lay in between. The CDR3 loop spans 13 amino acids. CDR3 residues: CASQPWGDSPLHF. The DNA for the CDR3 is TGTGCCAGCCAACCTTGGGGGGATTCACCCCTCCACTTT.